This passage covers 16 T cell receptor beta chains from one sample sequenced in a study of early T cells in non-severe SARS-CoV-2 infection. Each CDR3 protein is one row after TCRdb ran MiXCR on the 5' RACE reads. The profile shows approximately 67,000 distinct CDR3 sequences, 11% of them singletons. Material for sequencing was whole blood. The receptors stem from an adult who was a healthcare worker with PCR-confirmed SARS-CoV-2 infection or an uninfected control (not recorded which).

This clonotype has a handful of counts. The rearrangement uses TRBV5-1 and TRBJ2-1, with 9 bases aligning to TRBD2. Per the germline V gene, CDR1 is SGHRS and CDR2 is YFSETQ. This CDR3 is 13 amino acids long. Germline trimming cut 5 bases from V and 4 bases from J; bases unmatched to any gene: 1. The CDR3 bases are TGCGCCAGCAGGACTAGCGGTTACAATGAGCAGTTCTTC. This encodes CASRTSGYNEQFF.

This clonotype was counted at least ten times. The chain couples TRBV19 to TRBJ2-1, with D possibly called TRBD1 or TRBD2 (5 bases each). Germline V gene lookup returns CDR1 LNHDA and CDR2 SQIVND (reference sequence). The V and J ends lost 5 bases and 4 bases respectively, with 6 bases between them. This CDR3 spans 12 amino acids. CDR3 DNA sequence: TGTGCCAGTAGTTGGGGGTACAATGAGCAGTTCTTC. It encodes CASSWGYNEQFF.

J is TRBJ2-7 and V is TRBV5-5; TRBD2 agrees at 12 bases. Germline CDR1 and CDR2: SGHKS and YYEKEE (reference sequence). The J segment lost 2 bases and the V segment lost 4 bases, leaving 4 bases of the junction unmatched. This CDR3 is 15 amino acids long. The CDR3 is CASSTRLAGAYEQYF. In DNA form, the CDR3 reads TGTGCCAGCAGCACTCGACTAGCGGGAGCCTACGAGCAGTACTTC.

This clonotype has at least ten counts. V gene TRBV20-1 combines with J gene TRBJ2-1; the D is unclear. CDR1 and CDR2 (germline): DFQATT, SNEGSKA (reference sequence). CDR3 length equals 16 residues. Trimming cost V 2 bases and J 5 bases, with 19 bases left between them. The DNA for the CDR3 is TGCAGTGCTAGACTCATCCCACGTAACCCCCACAATGAGCAGTTCTTC. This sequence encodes CSARLIPRNPHNEQFF.

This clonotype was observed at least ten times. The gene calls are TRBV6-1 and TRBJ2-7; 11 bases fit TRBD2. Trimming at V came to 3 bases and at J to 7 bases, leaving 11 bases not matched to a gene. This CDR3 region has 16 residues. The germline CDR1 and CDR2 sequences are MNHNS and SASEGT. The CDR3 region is CASSEARLAGGMEQYF. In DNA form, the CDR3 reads TGTGCCAGCAGTGAGGCCCGGCTAGCGGGGGGCATGGAGCAGTACTTC.

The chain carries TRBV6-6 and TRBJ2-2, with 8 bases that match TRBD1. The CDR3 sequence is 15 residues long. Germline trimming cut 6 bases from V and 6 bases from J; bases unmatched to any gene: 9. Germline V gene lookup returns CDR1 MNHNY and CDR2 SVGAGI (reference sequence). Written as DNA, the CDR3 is TGTGCCAGCAGACCAGGACAGGGAGTATCCGGGGAGCTGTTTTTT. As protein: CASRPGQGVSGELFF.

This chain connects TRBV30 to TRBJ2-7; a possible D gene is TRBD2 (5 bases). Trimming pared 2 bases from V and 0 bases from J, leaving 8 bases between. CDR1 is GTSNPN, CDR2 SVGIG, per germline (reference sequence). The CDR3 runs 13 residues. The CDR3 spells CAWSPGSSYEQYF. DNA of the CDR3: TGTGCCTGGAGTCCGGGGAGCTCCTACGAGCAGTACTTC.

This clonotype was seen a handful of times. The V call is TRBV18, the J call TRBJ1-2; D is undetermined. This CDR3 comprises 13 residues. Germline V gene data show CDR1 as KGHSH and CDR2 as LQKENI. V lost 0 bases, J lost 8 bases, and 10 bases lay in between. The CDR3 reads CASSPPSTWGYTF. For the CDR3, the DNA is TGTGCCAGCTCACCACCATCAACTTGGGGCTACACCTTC.

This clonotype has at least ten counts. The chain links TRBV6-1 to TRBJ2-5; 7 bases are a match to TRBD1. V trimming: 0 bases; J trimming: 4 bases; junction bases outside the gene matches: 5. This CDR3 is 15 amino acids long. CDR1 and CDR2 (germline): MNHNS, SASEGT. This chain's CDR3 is CASSEALNRGETQYF. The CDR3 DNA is TGTGCCAGCAGTGAAGCGCTGAACAGGGGAGAGACCCAGTACTTC.

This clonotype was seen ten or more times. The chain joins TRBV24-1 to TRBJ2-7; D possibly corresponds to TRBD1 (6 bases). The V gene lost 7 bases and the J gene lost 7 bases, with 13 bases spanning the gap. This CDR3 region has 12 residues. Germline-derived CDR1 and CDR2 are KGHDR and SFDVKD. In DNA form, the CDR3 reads TGTGCCACCAGCGAACAGGGATATGAGCAGTACTTC. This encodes CATSEQGYEQYF.

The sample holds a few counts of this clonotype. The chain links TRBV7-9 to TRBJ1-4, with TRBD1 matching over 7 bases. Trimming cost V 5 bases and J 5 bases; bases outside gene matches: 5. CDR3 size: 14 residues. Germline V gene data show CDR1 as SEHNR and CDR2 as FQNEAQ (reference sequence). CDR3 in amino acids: CASSGTEANEKLFF. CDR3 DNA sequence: TGTGCCAGCAGCGGGACAGAAGCCAATGAAAAACTGTTTTTT.

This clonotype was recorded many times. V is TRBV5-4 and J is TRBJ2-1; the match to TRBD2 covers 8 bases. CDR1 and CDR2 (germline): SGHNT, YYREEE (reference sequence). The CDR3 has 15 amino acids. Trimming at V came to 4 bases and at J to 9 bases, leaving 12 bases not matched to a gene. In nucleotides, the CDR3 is TGTGCCAGCAGCCAGCGGGGGACCGTATACGGTGAGCAGTTCTTC. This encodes CASSQRGTVYGEQFF.

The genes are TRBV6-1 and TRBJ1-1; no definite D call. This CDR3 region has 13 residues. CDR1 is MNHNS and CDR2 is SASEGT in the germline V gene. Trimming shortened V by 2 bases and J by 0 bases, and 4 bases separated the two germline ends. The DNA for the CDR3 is TGTGCCAGCAGTGAACATATGAACACTGAAGCTTTCTTT. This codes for CASSEHMNTEAFF.

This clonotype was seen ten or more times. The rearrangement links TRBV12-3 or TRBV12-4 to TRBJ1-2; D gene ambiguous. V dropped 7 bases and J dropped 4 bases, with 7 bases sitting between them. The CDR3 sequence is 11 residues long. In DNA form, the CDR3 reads TGTGCCAGCATCCGGGTCTATGGCTACACCTTC. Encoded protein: CASIRVYGYTF.

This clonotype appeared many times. The CDR3 loop is CASSSGTSGSGNEQFF. The CDR3 nucleotides read TGTGCCAGCAGCTCGGGGACTAGCGGGAGCGGTAATGAGCAGTTCTTC. This chain uses TRBV7-3 with TRBJ2-1, with 14 bases lining up with TRBD2. Trimming took 4 bases from V and 7 from J; bases not matched to a gene: 6. CDR3 size: 16 residues. In germline, CDR1 is SGHTA, CDR2 FQGTGA. Together with reference TRBV7-3 and TRBJ2-1, the CDR3 gives the full variable domain: GAGVSQTPSNKVTEKGKYVELRCDPISGHTALYWYRQSLGQGPEFLIYFQGTGAADDSGLPNDRFFAVRPEGSVSTLKIQRTERGDSAVYLCASSSGTSGSGNEQFFGPGTRLTVL.

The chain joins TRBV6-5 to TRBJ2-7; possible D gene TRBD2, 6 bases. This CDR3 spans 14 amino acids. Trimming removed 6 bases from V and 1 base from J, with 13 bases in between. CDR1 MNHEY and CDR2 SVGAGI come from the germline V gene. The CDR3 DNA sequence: TGTGCCAGCAGCCGCGAGGAGGGGTCCTACGAGCAGTACTTC. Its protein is CASSREEGSYEQYF.